This entry features one T cell receptor beta chain sequence. Its cognate antigen has yet to be identified. Base qualities were left out, and no much larger clone turns up one base away. This entry comes from a study of cytomegalovirus exposure and HLA in healthy donors (dated by TCRdb to 2016 to 2017). In terms of the full investigation: In an earlier analysis of under 750 of the donors, 250 to 350 Gb of sequence data and approximately 100 million unique TCR beta sequences from about 179 million T cells were reported. To predict cytomegalovirus infection status, the study combined high-throughput TCR immunosequencing, statistical association of individual TCRs with disease status, and machine learning. About five DR-DQ haplotypes were treated as single units for association and clustering because of strong linkage in the cohort. Typing coverage varied by locus: about 629-630 donors for A, B, C, DRB1 and DQB1; roughly 510 for DQA1; around 570 for DPA1; approximately 450 for DPB1. Among 300 to 500 genotyped donors of the cohort, an average of roughly 230,000 unique TCR beta nucleotide sequences was sequenced per donor, of which about 19% were non-productive. Besides the first cohort of 550 to 750 subjects, a separate validation cohort made up of around 120 different subjects was used. A later genetic analysis took genome-wide SNP genotypes for 398 of the 666 donors and used that subset as a discovery cohort. All discovery cohort repertoires had been generated on a single sequencing platform. Among the roughly 370 genotyped donors, more than 70% belonged to the genetic ancestry cluster associated with self-reported Caucasian donors. Using immunosequencing, the study profiled T cell repertoires from about 610 subjects and related those repertoires to cytomegalovirus serostatus. The aim of the study was to test whether cataloging public T cell receptors could identify signatures of past pathogen exposure. In a later analysis, previously published TCR beta repertoires from roughly 710 donors were re-analyzed and high-resolution HLA genotyping was added so that TCR occurrence patterns could be studied. HLA typing included class I and class II loci at four-digit resolution. Rather than drawing on any new phenotypic data, the later analysis identified candidate immune exposures from TCR beta sequences and the way those sequences occurred across donors. Donor age, sex, ethnicity and CMV serostatus were compiled together with the repertoire data. Around 330 gigabases of sequencing data and about 92 million unique TCR sequences made up an early release that covered around 640 HLA-typed donors. An earlier analysis of 587 of the donors used high-throughput TCR beta sequencing to judge whether each TCR beta V gene segment behaved as functional or pseudogenic.

The cohort comprised under 700 healthy bone marrow donors. At the time of sampling, every cohort member was nominally healthy, though immune exposures that went unrecorded were likely present. The donor was CMV seropositive and belonged to the group of more than 250 seropositive cohort members. Each donor provided a peripheral blood sample, and peripheral blood mononuclear cells were used for TCR beta sequencing. Genomic DNA extraction from the blood cell samples was performed with the Qiagen DNeasy Blood Extraction Kit. The CDR3 runs 13 amino acids, cysteine and phenylalanine included. Solely the CDR3 DNA is kept, with 39 bases framed from the first base. In the germline V gene, CDR1 corresponds to LGHNA and CDR2 to YSLEER. Compared with germline, V lacks 4 bases and J lacks 5 bases; bases without a gene match: 3. The library was produced with the immunoSEQ multiplex PCR assay. A mixture of 60 forward primers for TCR Vbeta segments and 13 reverse primers for TCR Jbeta segments was used in the multiplex PCR. The CDR3 region of rearranged TCR beta genes was amplified from genomic DNA with a multiplex PCR assay. The Illumina HiSeq System was used to sequence the amplified TCR beta libraries as 87-base-pair reads. In the source study's methods: In a later analysis, 70 million to 95 million unique TCR beta chains were counted across the roughly 610 repertoires, and roughly 10 million of these chains were shared by at least two donors. A nearest-neighbor algorithm error-corrected the raw reads and collapsed the reads into unique sequences, merging closely related sequences to remove PCR and sequencing errors. CDR3 sequences were aligned to IMGT reference sequences to assign V, D and J gene segments. For a sequence to be retained, a match of at least six nucleotides to both a V gene segment and a J gene segment was required. A rearrangement was called productive if the CDR3 had no stop codons and remained in frame with V and J, and every other rearrangement was called non-productive. CDR3 was defined by IMGT convention, running from the second conserved V-encoded cysteine to the conserved J-encoded phenylalanine. The earlier analysis of about 620 of the donors excluded sequences that lacked an unambiguous match to a single V gene segment. An earlier analysis of 587 of the donors classified V segments as functional when productive rearrangements were above 56.7% and as segregating when the standard deviation between donors was above 5%. A statistical classification framework was built to diagnose cytomegalovirus status from the catalog of TCR beta chain sequences. V and J gene assignment, in a later analysis, came from comparing TCR nucleotide sequences with IMGT/GENE-DB human TR gene sequences. Using the TCRdist pipeline, a later analysis assigned CDR3 sequences along with most-parsimonious VDJ recombination scenarios. A later analysis defined each TCR beta chain by its CDR3 amino acid sequence plus V-gene family, and excluded reads lacking a unique V-gene family. In a later analysis, 550 to 650 highly shared, low-generation-probability nucleotide sequences were removed to address suspected cross-contamination and a sequencing artifact. For each public chain, a later analysis derived a clonal expansion index from normalized ranks of inferred template counts within each repertoire. In a later analysis, generation probabilities were computed using a VDJ recombination model fitted to out-of-frame rearrangements, and the results were checked against IGoR. A later analysis scored TCR-TCR, TCR-HLA and TCR-CMV co-occurrence with hypergeometric tests, applying a repertoire-size bias correction to TCR pairs. To estimate false discovery rates, a later analysis permuted the HLA or CMV assignments 20 times. A later analysis grouped co-occurring TCRs with DBSCAN, adding TCRdist sequence similarity when clustering within HLA-allele-positive subsets. Repertoires with fewer than 30,000 or more than 120,000 public chains were left out of co-occurrence clustering, as were a handful of repertoires with anomalous nucleotide sharing. TCRdb stores this immuneACCESS table with in-frame sequences only. Part of the clones is absent; in the studies checked, under half of the shortfall reflects unresolved V genes, and no reason is known for the rest. V, J and clone size reflect that table, while D and trimming were determined from the DNA. The sample yields approximately 90,000 clones; about two thirds were counted once. In total, the top ten clones hold about 15% of the sample.

Broader findings and caveats from the paper: Linkage disequilibrium might explain the correlated functional status among segregating V segments, but an unknown experimental factor could not be ruled out. A later analysis found that most CMV-associated TCR beta chains appeared HLA-restricted, with HLA associations seemingly driven largely by CMV exposure. The authors suggested that the approach could potentially be generalized to other disease states and immunological phenotypes. The classifier was reported to diagnose cytomegalovirus status with high specificity and sensitivity in both the original and validation cohorts. According to a later analysis, TCR association rates differed among HLA loci, with DRB1 alleles showing the most associated TCRs and HLA-C alleles showing the fewest. Some IMGT-functional V segments, including TRBV6-2 and TRBV6-3, could not be distinguished by the 87-base-pair reads and were therefore excluded. Most TCR sequences were seen in very few donors, while some public TCRs were found in many individuals. A later genetic analysis associated a missense DCLRE1C variant with V-gene and J-gene trimming of TCR beta chains, and an independent cohort replicated the association. Immune exposure information for the cohort was limited to CMV serostatus. A further reported finding was that TCR beta sequences accurately predicted the HLA-A and HLA-B alleles for most subjects in the first cohort. At a false discovery rate of 0.05, a later analysis linked some 17,000 TCR beta sequences to specific HLA alleles. Because HLA typing was missing for some donors at each locus, association tests included only the typed subset. In a later genetic analysis, fewer N-insertions in productive TCRs were reported among donors in an Asian-associated ancestry cluster than the roughly 700-donor mean. Presence/absence analyses assumed roughly uniform sequencing depth across donors, an assumption that may not hold. In an earlier analysis of more than 500 of the donors, most TCR beta V segments appeared in productive rearrangements about 87% or about 30% of the time, broadly matching IMGT annotations. Because counts were too low, seventeen rarely observed V segments, including chromosome 9 orphons, were excluded from the earlier analysis of under 650 of the donors. The study listed 164 TCR beta chains as associated with cytomegalovirus. A cluster of highly shared sequence variants was judged likely to be a technical artifact of the sequencing pipeline. In a later analysis, HLA-associated TCR beta chains were found to be more clonally expanded and to have lower generation probabilities than equally common non-associated chains. Several of the top co-occurrence clusters appeared to be linked to parvovirus B19, influenza, CMV and Epstein-Barr virus, according to a later analysis. The cohort was sequenced for TCR beta chains only, and without alpha or paired-chain data the features that could be detected were limited. When HLA alleles, especially DR and DQ, strongly co-occurred, attributing TCR associations to individual alleles was difficult. In vitro tests confirmed that three of the cytomegalovirus-associated TCR beta chains recognize cytomegalovirus antigens.

The chain is encoded by TRBV4-3 joined to TRBJ2-7; 9 of the junction bases match TRBD1. Sequenced material: PBMCs. This clonotype was obtained from a woman aged 50 to 65 in good health and CMV-seropositive. The CDR3 protein is CASSLDRGNEQYF. In nucleotide form, the sequence is TGCGCCAGCAGCCTCGACAGGGGGAACGAGCAGTACTTC.